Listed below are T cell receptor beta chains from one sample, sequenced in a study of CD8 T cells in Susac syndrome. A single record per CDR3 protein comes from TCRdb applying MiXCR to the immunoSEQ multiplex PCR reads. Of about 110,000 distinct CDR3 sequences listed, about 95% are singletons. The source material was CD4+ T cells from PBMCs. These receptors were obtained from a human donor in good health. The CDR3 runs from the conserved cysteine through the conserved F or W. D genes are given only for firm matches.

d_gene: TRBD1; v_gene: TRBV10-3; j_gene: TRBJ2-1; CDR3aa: CAIRGTGGVVGGYNEQFF; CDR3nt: TGTGCCATCAGGGGGACAGGGGGCGTAGTTGGGGGCTACAATGAGCAGTTCTTC
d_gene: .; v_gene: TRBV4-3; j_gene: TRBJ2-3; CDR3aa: CASSQDRRDTQYF; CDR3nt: TGCGCCAGCAGCCAAGATCGTAGAGATACGCAGTATTTT
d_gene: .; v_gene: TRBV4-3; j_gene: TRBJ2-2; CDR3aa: CASSQGAGPTGELFF; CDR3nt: TGCGCCAGCAGCCAAGGCGCAGGCCCCACCGGGGAGCTGTTTTTT
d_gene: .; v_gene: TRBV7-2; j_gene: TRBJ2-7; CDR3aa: CASSPGDGLPPYEQYF; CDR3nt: TGTGCCAGCAGCCCTGGAGACGGATTGCCCCCCTACGAGCAGTACTTC
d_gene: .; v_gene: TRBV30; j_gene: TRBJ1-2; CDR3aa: CAWSVRRPGGTF; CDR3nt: TGTGCCTGGAGTGTACGGAGGCCGGGGGGAACCTTC
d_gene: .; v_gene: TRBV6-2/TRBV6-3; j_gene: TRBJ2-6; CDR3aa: CASSYSFGTSGANVLTF; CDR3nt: TGTGCCAGCAGTTACTCCTTCGGGACCTCTGGGGCCAACGTCCTGACTTTC
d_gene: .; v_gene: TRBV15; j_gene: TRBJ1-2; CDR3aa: CATSRDLRGLYGYTF; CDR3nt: TGTGCCACCAGCAGAGATTTAAGAGGCCTCTATGGCTACACCTTC
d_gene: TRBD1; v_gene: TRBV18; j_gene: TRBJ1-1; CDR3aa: CASRQGRDTEAFF; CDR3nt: TGTGCCAGTAGACAGGGACGGGACACTGAAGCTTTCTTT
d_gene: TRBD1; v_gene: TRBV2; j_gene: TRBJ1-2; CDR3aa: CASSIRGDYGYTF; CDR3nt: TGTGCCAGCAGTATCAGGGGGGACTATGGCTACACCTTC
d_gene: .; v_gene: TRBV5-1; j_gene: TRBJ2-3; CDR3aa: CASSLEVGHGNTQYF; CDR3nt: TGCGCCAGCAGCTTGGAAGTCGGGCACGGGAATACGCAGTATTTT